This TCR beta chain comes out of a study of T cells after yellow fever vaccination. Findings and caveats of the study: A weaker secondary response peaked on day 5, the primary on day 15. It was a small share of clonotypes that appeared in both CD4 and CD8 compartments.

Synthesis of TCR cDNA relied on 5'RACE template switching, which attached a universal primer site and UMIs. In TCRdb, the 5' RACE reads were re-called with MiXCR into one record per CDR3 protein. The sample has about 400,000 distinct CDR3 sequences, 9.5% to 13% seen once. This clonotype was observed a few times. No antigen is known for it. Germline CDR1 and CDR2: SGHTA and FQGNSA. The length of the CDR3 is 14 residues. Trimming left V 5 bases short and J 7 bases short, with 17 bases between. This clonotype originated in a man between 18 and 29 years old who received the YFV17D yellow fever vaccine. The sequenced sample was PBMCs, obtained on the day of the first yellow fever vaccination. The rearrangement joins TRBV7-2 to TRBJ2-5; a possible D gene is TRBD2 (5 bases). The CDR3 DNA follows: TGTGCCAGCAGCCCAAACCGGGGTCCAGGGACCCAGTACTTC. Translation: CASSPNRGPGTQYF.